This T cell receptor beta chain stems from a study of blood T cell repertoires in COVID-19. Study-level background: Sites across the United States, Italy and Spain contributed samples from acute and convalescent COVID-19. T cells, B-cell-depleted T cells, or PBMCs supplied cDNA or gDNA.

Only in-frame clones appear in the TCRdb table, and some are missing; sequencing was by immunoSEQ multiplex PCR. The sample contains over 20,000 clones, about 84% of which appear only once. The ends were cut back, 0 bases at V and 4 bases at J, with 7 bases in the middle. Germline V CDR1 and CDR2: SGHNT, YENEEA. The CDR3 sequence is 14 residues long. The TCR was taken from a human donor with active COVID-19. The donor label of this sample is uncertain. The rearrangement links TRBV11-3 to TRBJ2-1; maybe TRBD2 (6 bases). The sequencing sample was made of peripheral blood. The DNA for the CDR3 is TGTGCCAGCAGCTTAGAGGACTATTACAATGAGCAGTTCTTC. Amino acids: CASSLEDYYNEQFF.